Only a few counts were recorded for the clone carrying this TCR beta chain. The data stem from a study of identical twins. Template switching supplied a universal primer site; unique molecular identifiers were carried on the cDNA. TCRdb reprocessed the 5' RACE reads with MiXCR, giving one entry per CDR3 protein. In the table there are 500,000 to 650,000 distinct CDR3 sequences, just over 7% of which are singletons. The data were also submitted as part of a second study, on yellow fever vaccine responses in identical twins. According to that study: Twins reportedly had a vaccine T cell response that seemed partly convergent, partly personalized.

The clonotype was recovered from a woman under 30 in good health. Sequencing was carried out using PBMCs.

CDR3 loop: CASSLRTSGGGTGELFF. The CDR3 nucleotides read TGTGCCAGCAGCCTACGGACTAGCGGTGGGGGCACCGGGGAGCTGTTTTTT. This rearrangement joins TRBV7-6 to TRBJ2-2; the match to TRBD2 covers 10 bases. The germline gives CDR1 SGHVS, CDR2 FNYEAQ. The V segment lost 5 bases and the J segment 4 bases; nucleotides outside the gene matches: 10. The CDR3 extends over 17 amino acids.